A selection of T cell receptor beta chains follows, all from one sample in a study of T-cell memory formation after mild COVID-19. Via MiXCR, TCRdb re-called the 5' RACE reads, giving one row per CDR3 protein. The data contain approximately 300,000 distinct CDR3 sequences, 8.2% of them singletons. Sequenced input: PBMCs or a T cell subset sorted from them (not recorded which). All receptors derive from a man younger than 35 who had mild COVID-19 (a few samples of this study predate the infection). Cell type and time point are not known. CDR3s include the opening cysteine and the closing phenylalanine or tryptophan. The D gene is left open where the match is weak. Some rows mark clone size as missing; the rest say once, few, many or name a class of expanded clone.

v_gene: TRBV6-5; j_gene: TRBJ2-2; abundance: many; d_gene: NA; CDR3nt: TGTGCCAGCAGTTACTCGGGCAGGGGAACGGGGTTTACCGGGGAGCTGTTTTTT; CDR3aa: CASSYSGRGTGFTGELFF
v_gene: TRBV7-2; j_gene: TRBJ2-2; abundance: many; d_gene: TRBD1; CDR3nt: TGTGCCAGCAGCTTCGGGACAGGGACTACCGGGGAGCTGTTTTTT; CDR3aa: CASSFGTGTTGELFF
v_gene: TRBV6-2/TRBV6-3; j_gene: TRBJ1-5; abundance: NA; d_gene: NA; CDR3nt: TGTGCCAGCAGCAAAGGGCCCCGGGAAAGCAATCAGCCCCAGCATTTT; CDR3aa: CASSKGPRESNQPQHF
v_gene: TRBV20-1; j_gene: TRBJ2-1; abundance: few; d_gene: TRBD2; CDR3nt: TGCAGTGCTAGAGATATATTCGGGGGGGACAATGAGCAGTTCTTC; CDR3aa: CSARDIFGGDNEQFF
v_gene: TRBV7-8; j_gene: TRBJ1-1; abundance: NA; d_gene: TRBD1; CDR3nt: TGTGCCAGCAGTTCGTTTCCGGGACAGGGGGCATTATCGGACACTGAAGCTTTCTTT; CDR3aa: CASSSFPGQGALSDTEAFF
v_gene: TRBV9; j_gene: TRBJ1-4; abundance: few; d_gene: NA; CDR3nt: TGTGCCAGCAGCGTAGATACAGGTGAAAATGAAAAACTGTTTTTT; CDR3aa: CASSVDTGENEKLFF
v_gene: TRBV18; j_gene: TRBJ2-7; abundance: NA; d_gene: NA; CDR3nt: TGTGCCAGCTCACCAAGGGAGAACCTTTACGAGCAGTACTTC; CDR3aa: CASSPRENLYEQYF
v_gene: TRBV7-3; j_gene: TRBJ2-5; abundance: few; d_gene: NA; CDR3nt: TGTGCCAGCAGCTTAAAGTGGGGGGCAGCGGTAACCGCCCTACAAGAGACCCAGTACTTC; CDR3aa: CASSLKWGAAVTALQETQYF
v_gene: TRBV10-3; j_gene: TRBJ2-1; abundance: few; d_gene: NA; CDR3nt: TGTGCCATCAGCGCGGACAGTCACAATGAGCAGTTCTTC; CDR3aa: CAISADSHNEQFF
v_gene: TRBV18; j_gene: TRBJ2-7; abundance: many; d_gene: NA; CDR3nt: TGTGCCAGCTCACCTTCGAGGCAGGTCTACGAGCAGTACTTC; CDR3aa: CASSPSRQVYEQYF
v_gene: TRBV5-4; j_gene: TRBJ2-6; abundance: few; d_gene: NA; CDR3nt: TGTGCCAGCAGCGTCCAGGGTGCTGGGGCCAACGTCCTGACTTTC; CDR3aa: CASSVQGAGANVLTF
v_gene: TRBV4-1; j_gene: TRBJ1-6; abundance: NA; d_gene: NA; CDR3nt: TGCGCCAGCAGCCGGCCCGACCTAGGGGAAGGCTCACCCCTCCACTTT; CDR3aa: CASSRPDLGEGSPLHF
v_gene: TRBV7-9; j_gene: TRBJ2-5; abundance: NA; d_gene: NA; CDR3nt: TGTGCCAGCAACAGTAATCTCGACAAAGAGACCCAGTACTTC; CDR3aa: CASNSNLDKETQYF
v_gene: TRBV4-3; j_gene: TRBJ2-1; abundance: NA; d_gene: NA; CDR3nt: TGCGCCAGCAGCCAAGATAGCCTAATGAACAATGAGCAGTTCTTC; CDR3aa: CASSQDSLMNNEQFF
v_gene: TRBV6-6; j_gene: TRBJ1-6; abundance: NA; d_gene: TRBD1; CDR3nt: TGTGCCAGCAGCTCAGGACAGGGGGCCTTTTCACCCCTCCACTTT; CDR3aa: CASSSGQGAFSPLHF
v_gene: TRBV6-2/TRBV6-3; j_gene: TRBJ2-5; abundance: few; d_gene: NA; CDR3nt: TGTGCCAGCAGTTGGGGCGGGGTTGAGACCCAGTACTTC; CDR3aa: CASSWGGVETQYF
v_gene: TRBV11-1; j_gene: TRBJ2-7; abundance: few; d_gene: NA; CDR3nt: TGTGCCAGCAGCTTTAAGCGGAGCTCCTACGAGCAGTACTTC; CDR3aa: CASSFKRSSYEQYF
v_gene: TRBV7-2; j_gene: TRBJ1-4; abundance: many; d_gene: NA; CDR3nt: TGTGCCAGCGCAAGGGGGAGGGTGGCTGAAAAACTGTTTTTT; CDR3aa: CASARGRVAEKLFF
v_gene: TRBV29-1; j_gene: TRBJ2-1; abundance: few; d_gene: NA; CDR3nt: TGCAGCGGGGAACTAAGCTCCTACAATGAGCAGTTCTTC; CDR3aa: CSGELSSYNEQFF
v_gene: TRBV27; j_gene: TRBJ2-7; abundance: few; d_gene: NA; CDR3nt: TGTGCCAGCAGTTTCTATCCGATCGGTAACTACGAGCAGTACTTC; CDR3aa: CASSFYPIGNYEQYF
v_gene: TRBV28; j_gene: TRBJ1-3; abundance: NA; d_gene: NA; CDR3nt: TGTGCCAGCAGCCGCGCGGGGGGCCCTACCTCTGGAAACACCATATATTTT; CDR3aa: CASSRAGGPTSGNTIYF
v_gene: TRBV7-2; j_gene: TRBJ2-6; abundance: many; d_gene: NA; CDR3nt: TGTGCCAGCAGCCCCAGGGTCTGGACCTCTGGGGCCAACGTCCTGACTTTC; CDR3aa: CASSPRVWTSGANVLTF
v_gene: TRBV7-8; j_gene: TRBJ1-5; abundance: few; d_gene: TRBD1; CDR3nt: TGTGCCAGCAGCCCAGGACAGGGGTTGAAGCCCCAGCATTTT; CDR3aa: CASSPGQGLKPQHF
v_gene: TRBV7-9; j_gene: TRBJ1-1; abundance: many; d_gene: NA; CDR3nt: TGTGCCAGCAGCTCCGAGGGCACGAACACTGAAGCTTTCTTT; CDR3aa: CASSSEGTNTEAFF
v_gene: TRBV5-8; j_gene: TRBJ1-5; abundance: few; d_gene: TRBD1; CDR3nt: TGTGCCAGCAATCGGGACAGGGGGCGTTCGAAGCCCCAGCATTTT; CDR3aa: CASNRDRGRSKPQHF
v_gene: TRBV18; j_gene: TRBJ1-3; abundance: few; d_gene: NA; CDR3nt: TGTGCCAGCTCACCCGGGGTCAACTCTGGAAACACCATATATTTT; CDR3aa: CASSPGVNSGNTIYF
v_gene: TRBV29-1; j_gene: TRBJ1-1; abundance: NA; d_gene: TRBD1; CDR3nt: TGCAGCGTGCCGACAGGGGACGCGAACACTGAAGCTTTCTTT; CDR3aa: CSVPTGDANTEAFF
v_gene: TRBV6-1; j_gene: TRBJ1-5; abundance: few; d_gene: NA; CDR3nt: TGTGCCAGCAGTGCCCCCGGGGGGCTAACCAATCAGCCCCAGCATTTT; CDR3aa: CASSAPGGLTNQPQHF
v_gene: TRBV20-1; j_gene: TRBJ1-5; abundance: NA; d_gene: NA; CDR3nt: TGCAGTGCTAGCCAGGGGTATCAGCCCCAGCATTTT; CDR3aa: CSASQGYQPQHF